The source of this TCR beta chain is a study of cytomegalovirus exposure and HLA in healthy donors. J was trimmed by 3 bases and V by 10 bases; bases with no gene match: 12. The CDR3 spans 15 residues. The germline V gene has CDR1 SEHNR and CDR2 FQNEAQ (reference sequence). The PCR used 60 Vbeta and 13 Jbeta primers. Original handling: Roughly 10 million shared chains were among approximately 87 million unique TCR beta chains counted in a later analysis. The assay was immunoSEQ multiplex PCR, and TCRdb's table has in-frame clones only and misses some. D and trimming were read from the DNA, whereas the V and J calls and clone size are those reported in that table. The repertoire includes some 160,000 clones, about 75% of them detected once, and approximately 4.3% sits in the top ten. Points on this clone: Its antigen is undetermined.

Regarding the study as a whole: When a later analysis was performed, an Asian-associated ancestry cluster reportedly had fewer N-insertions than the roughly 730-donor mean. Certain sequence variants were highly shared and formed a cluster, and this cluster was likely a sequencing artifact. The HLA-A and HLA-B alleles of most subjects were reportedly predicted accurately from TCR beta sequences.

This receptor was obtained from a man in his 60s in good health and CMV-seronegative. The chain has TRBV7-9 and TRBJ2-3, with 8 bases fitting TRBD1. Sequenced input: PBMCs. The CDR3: CATSSDRAGTDTQYF. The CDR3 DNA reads TGTGCCACTTCTTCGGACAGGGCTGGGACAGATACGCAGTATTTT.